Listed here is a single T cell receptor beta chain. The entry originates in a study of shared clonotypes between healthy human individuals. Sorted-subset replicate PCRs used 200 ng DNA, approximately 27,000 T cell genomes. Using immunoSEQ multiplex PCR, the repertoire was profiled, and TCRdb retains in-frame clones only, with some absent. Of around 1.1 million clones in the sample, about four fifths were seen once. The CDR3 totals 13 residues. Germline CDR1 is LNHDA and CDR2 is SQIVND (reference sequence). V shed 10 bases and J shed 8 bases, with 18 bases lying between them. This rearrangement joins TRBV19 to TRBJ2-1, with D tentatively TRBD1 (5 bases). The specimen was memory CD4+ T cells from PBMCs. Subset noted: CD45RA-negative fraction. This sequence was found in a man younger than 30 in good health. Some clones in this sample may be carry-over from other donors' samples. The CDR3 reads CATSGWDRDEQFF. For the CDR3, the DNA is TGTGCCACCTCAGGGTGGGATCGCGATGAGCAGTTCTTC.